This T cell receptor (beta chain) was retrieved from a study of OX40 agonist ivuxolimab in advanced cancers. Looking at the study overall: Patients were given ivuxolimab, an antibody that agonizes OX40 (CD134). All patients had ivuxolimab intravenously every 2 weeks at 0.01 to 10 mg/kg. Broader study findings: The authors also found low normalized T-cell clonal expansion in some nonresponders.

The table came from immunoSEQ multiplex PCR; TCRdb's copy has only in-frame clones and leaves some out. The repertoire holds 70,000 to 75,000 clones, with approximately 80% as singletons. Points on this clone: Its antigen is not identified.

Germline CDR1 is SGHNT and CDR2 is YYREEE (reference sequence). V was clipped by 0 bases and J by 4 bases, with 7 bases between them. The CDR3 contains 13 residues. This chain connects TRBV5-4 to TRBJ1-2, with no clear D. Here the sequenced sample was CD4+ or CD8+ T cells sorted from blood, taken in a trial of the OX40 agonist ivuxolimab. The TCR sequence derives from an adult with an advanced solid tumor such as melanoma, head and neck, liver or kidney cancer. The CDR3 spells CASSLGRGYGYTF. DNA for the CDR3: TGTGCCAGCAGCTTGGGCCGAGGCTATGGCTACACCTTC.